The rows below give T cell receptor beta chains drawn from one sample of a study of T-cell memory formation after mild COVID-19. TCRdb re-called the 5' RACE reads with MiXCR, one entry per CDR3 protein. The sample holds 280,000 or so distinct CDR3 sequences; under 8.5% are singletons and the top ten take approximately 22%. The sequenced sample was PBMCs or a T cell subset sorted from them (not recorded which). These receptors were collected from a young man who had mild COVID-19 (a few samples of this study predate the infection). Cell type and time point are not known. Each CDR3 is given with its conserved first and last residue. The D gene is left open where the match is weak. A clone size is listed for some rows: how often the clone was seen (once, few, many), or a class if it is expanded.

>few|TRBJ1-4|TRBV7-9|NA
TGTGCCAGCAGCGAGCATGCAGGAGCAACTAATGAAAAACTGTTTTTT
CASSEHAGATNEKLFF
>many|TRBJ2-5|TRBV7-2|NA
TGTGCCAGCAGACGCCCCGGCCTGCAAGAGACCCAGTACTTC
CASRRPGLQETQYF
>NA|TRBJ1-2|TRBV5-4|NA
TGTGCCAGCGGGAAAGAGGCCTGGGAGGGCTACACCTTC
CASGKEAWEGYTF
>few|TRBJ1-3|TRBV12-3/TRBV12-4|NA
TGTGCCAGCAGTTTAATGGCGCAGGGTGGAAACACCATATATTTT
CASSLMAQGGNTIYF
>few|TRBJ2-7|TRBV10-1|TRBD1
TGCGCCAGCATCCGGGGCAGGGGGCTCTCGGACTCCTACGAGCAGTACTTC
CASIRGRGLSDSYEQYF
>few|TRBJ2-3|TRBV27|NA
TGTGCCAGCAGTTACGGCCGCAACACAGATACGCAGTATTTT
CASSYGRNTDTQYF
>NA|TRBJ2-3|TRBV4-3|TRBD1
TGCGCCAGCAGCCGAGTGACAGGGGATACGCAGTATTTT
CASSRVTGDTQYF
>many|TRBJ1-1|TRBV7-9|NA
TGTGCCAGCGAGCTTAAGCCCCCGTGGGGGCCCGAGGGGACTGAAGCTTTCTTT
CASELKPPWGPEGTEAFF
>NA|TRBJ2-7|TRBV7-9|NA
TGTGCCAGCAGCTCCCCGGCAGGGTCATCCAGCGAGCAGTACTTC
CASSSPAGSSSEQYF
>few|TRBJ1-1|TRBV29-1|NA
TGCAGCGTTGAAGGGGACGACACTGAAGCTTTCTTT
CSVEGDDTEAFF
>NA|TRBJ2-1|TRBV9|NA
TGTGCCAGCAGCGTAGTGCCTAGGAATCAGAATGAGCAGTTCTTC
CASSVVPRNQNEQFF
>NA|TRBJ2-1|TRBV5-1|NA
TGCGCCAGCAGCCTACCCGGCGGCGGTGAGCAGTTCTTC
CASSLPGGGEQFF
>NA|TRBJ1-2|TRBV9|NA
TGTGCCAGCAGCGTAGCTCTAGGAAGCTATGGCTACACCTTC
CASSVALGSYGYTF
>many|TRBJ1-2|TRBV5-1|NA
TGCGCCAGCAGCTTAACGGCTAACTATGGCTACACCTTC
CASSLTANYGYTF
>many|TRBJ2-1|TRBV6-6|NA
TGTGCCAGCAGTTATAGAGGCAGGAGGATCAATGAGCAGTTCTTC
CASSYRGRRINEQFF
>few|TRBJ1-1|TRBV12-3/TRBV12-4|TRBD1
TGTGCCAGCAGTCAGGGGGAAGGAATGAACACTGAAGCTTTCTTT
CASSQGEGMNTEAFF
>NA|TRBJ1-1|TRBV29-1|TRBD1
TGCAGCGTGTGGGACAGGGGACGGAACACTGAAGCTTTCTTT
CSVWDRGRNTEAFF
>few|TRBJ2-1|TRBV5-5|TRBD1
TGTGCCAGCAGCTCCCTGGGACAGACCCACTCCTACAATGAGCAGTTCTTC
CASSSLGQTHSYNEQFF
>few|TRBJ2-5|TRBV27|TRBD2
TGTACAAGCGGGAGAGAGACCCAGTACTTC
CTSGRETQYF
>NA|TRBJ2-7|TRBV5-4|NA
TGTGCCAGCCAATCCCGGGACGGTTCCTACGAGCAGTACTTC
CASQSRDGSYEQYF
>NA|TRBJ1-1|TRBV5-1|NA
TGCGCCAGCAGCTTGGGAGCGAGCATGAACACTGAAGCTTTCTTT
CASSLGASMNTEAFF
>NA|TRBJ2-1|TRBV7-2|TRBD2
TGTGCCAGCGGCGGGGGGGCCCTTGAGGAGCAGTTCTTC
CASGGGALEEQFF
>many|TRBJ1-2|TRBV5-1|TRBD1
TGCGCCAGCAGCCCCGGGACAGGGGACTATGGCTACACCTTC
CASSPGTGDYGYTF
>few|TRBJ2-6|TRBV7-3|TRBD1
TGTGCCAGCAGCGCACAGGGGGCGGCAGGGGCCAACGTCCTGACTTTC
CASSAQGAAGANVLTF